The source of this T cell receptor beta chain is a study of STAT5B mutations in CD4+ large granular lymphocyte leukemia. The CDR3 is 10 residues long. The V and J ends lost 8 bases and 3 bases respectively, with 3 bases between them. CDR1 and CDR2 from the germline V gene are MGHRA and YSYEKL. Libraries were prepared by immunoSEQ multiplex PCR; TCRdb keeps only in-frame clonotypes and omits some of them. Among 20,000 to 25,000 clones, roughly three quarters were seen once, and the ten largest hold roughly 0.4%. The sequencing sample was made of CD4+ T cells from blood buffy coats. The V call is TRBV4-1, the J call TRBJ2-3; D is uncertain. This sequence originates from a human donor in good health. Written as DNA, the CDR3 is TGCGCCAGCCCTACAGATACGCAGTATTTT. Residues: CASPTDTQYF.